Listed below are T cell receptor beta chains from one sample, sequenced in a study of blood T cell repertoires in COVID-19. Clones were read by immunoSEQ multiplex PCR, and TCRdb kept only the in-frame ones, dropping some. The profile shows 350,000 to 400,000 clones, roughly nine tenths of them singletons. Sequencing input: PBMCs or T cells enriched from blood (not recorded which). Receptors were obtained from a man aged 18 to 29 who had recovered from COVID-19. CDR3s leave out the opening cysteine and the closing phenylalanine or tryptophan.

TRBV18	TRBJ2-2	ASTAGTGRTGELF
TRBV5-5	TRBJ1-6	ASSSLRGSPLH
TRBV10-3	TRBJ2-1	AVRSGGASNEQF
TRBV6-5	TRBJ1-1	ASSFVGGVRTEAF
TRBV6-5	TRBJ1-6	ASSPRENSPLH
TRBV5-4	TRBJ2-1	ASSRSGGAPIHEQF
TRBV3-1/TRBV3-2	TRBJ1-3	ASLGAQGYGGNTIY
TRBV18	TRBJ2-1	ASSGGWRTGENEQF
TRBV6-5	TRBJ1-1	ASRYSTPNTEAF
TRBV10-3	TRBJ1-2	AISGQGEGYT
TRBV19	TRBJ1-4	ASSAGRHRNEKLF
TRBV4-1	TRBJ1-6	ASSQPSYNSPLH
TRBV15	TRBJ1-2	ATSRDREGDGYT
TRBV28	TRBJ2-3	ASSLSAGITDTQY
TRBV7-9	TRBJ1-6	ASTTYTGVSPLH
TRBV18	TRBJ2-4	ASSPEGSNIQY
TRBV27	TRBJ2-7	ASSIGLAGVSYEQY
TRBV28	TRBJ2-7	ASRRLPAAYEQY
TRBV27	TRBJ2-7	ASSSRGRYEQY
TRBV3-1/TRBV3-2	TRBJ2-5	ASSQDVLAGRGETQY
TRBV27	TRBJ2-7	ASSPVVRYEQY
TRBV30	TRBJ2-2	AWNRRLLAGATGELF
TRBV2	TRBJ2-2	ASLKGDRGTGELF
TRBV27	TRBJ2-7	ASTSSVGEQY
TRBV7-2	TRBJ2-1	ASSFLAGGPYNEQF
TRBV27	TRBJ1-1	ASSLSGQANTEAF
TRBV27	TRBJ1-1	ASSPQSMNTEAF
TRBV6-2/TRBV6-3	TRBJ1-5	ASSYRTGQGFNQPQH
TRBV19	TRBJ1-1	ASTTNGANTEAF
TRBV19	TRBJ2-2	ASSIIPGLGHTGELF
TRBV6-5	TRBJ2-1	ASNQGLHNEQF
TRBV28	TRBJ1-1	ASSLPPDRLNTEAF
TRBV3-1/TRBV3-2	TRBJ2-3	ASSQDLVGRGSTDTQY
TRBV7-3	TRBJ2-1	ASSSGTSGGEQF
TRBV28	TRBJ1-5	ASSPGGAYSNQPQH
TRBV5-1	TRBJ2-1	ASSLGPGQVYNEQF
TRBV13	TRBJ2-2	ASSPGQGTGELF
TRBV20-1	TRBJ2-3	SASTSGRAGADTQY
TRBV2	TRBJ1-5	ASSEGQRNQPQH
TRBV9	TRBJ1-1	ASSVQGANTEAF
TRBV3-1/TRBV3-2	TRBJ2-2	ASSHGGTSGDTGELF
TRBV2	TRBJ1-2	ASKAGANYGYT
TRBV6-5	TRBJ2-1	ASSYSGPNEQF
TRBV6-6	TRBJ2-5	ASMNFGAIPQY
TRBV9	TRBJ2-2	ASSVLGRGGRTGELF
TRBV9	TRBJ1-4	ASSVEGATSYEKLF
TRBV11-2	TRBJ1-1	ASSARQAYTEAF
TRBV2	TRBJ1-5	ASSSDRRAQH
TRBV4-3	TRBJ2-3	ASSLSSTDTQY
TRBV7-6	TRBJ2-3	ASSPRTSGRARGDTQY
TRBV14	TRBJ2-1	ASSLRLAGGNEQF
TRBV6-5	TRBJ2-5	ASSYSFYPQETQY
TRBV10-3	TRBJ2-7	AISERSGRVEQY
TRBV5-1	TRBJ1-1	ASSLAGGFTEAF